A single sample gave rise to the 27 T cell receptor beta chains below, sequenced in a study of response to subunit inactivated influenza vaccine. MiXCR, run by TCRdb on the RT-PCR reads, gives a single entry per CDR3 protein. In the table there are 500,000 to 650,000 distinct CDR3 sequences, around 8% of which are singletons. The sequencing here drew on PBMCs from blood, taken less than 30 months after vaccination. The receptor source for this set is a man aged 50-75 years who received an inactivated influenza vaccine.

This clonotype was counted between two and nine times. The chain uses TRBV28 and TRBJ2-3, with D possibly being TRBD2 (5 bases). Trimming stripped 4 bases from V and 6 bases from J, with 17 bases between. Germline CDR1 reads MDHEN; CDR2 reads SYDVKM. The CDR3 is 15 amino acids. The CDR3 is CASSSPGRVRDTQYF. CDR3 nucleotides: TGTGCCAGCAGTTCCCCTGGGCGGGTGAGGGATACGCAGTATTTT.

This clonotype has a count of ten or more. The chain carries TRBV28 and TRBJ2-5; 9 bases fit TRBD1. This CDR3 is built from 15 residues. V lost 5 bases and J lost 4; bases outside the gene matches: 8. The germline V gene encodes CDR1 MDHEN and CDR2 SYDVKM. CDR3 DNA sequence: TGTGCCAGCAGTCCCCCGGGACAGGGAACAGAGACCCAGTACTTC. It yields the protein CASSPPGQGTETQYF. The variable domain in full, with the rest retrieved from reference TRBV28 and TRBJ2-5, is DVKVTQSSRYLVKRTGEKVFLECVQDMDHENMFWYRQDPGLGLRLIYFSYDVKMKEKGDIPEGYSVSREKKERFSLILESASTNQTSMYLCASSPPGQGTETQYFGPGTRLLVL.

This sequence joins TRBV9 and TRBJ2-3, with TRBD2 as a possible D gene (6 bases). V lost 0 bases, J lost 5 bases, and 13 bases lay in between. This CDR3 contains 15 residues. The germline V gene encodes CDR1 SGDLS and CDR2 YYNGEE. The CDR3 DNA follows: TGTGCCAGCAGCGTAGGGGCGGGACGGGGAGATACGCAGTATTTT. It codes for CASSVGAGRGDTQYF.

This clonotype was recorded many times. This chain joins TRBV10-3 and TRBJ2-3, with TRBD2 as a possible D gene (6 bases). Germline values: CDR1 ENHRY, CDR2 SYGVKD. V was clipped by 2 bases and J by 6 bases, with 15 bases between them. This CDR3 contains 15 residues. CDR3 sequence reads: CAISEGRRESDTQYF. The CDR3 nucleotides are TGTGCCATCAGTGAGGGTAGGAGGGAGTCTGATACGCAGTATTTT.

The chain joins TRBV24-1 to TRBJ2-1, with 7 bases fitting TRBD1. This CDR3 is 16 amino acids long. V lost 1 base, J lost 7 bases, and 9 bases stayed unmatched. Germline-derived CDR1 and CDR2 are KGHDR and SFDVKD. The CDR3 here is CATSDLPGQSKNEQFF. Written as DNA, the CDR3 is TGTGCCACCAGTGATTTACCGGGACAGTCAAAGAATGAGCAGTTCTTC.

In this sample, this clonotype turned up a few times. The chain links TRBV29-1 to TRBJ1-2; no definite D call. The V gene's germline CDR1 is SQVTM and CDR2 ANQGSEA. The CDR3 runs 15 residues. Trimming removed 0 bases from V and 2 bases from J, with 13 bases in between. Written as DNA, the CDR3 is TGCAGCGTTGAAGAGAAGACACCTACCAACTATGGCTACACCTTC. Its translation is CSVEEKTPTNYGYTF.

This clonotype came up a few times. The chain's CDR3 is CASSWRGQNTGELFF. For the CDR3, the DNA is TGTGCCAGCAGCTGGAGGGGACAGAACACCGGGGAGCTGTTTTTT. V and J are TRBV7-2 and TRBJ2-2; TRBD1 or TRBD2 may be the D gene (6 bases each). This CDR3 contains 15 residues. V was shortened by 4 bases and J by 1 base, with 10 bases between the two germline ends. Germline V gives CDR1 SGHTA, CDR2 FQGNSA.

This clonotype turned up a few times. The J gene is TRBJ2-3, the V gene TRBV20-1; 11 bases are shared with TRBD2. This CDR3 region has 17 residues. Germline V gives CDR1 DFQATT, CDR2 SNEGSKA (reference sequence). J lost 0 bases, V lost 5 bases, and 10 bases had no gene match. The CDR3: CSAATSGRGGSTDTQYF. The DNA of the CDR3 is TGCAGTGCTGCCACTAGCGGGAGAGGGGGTAGCACAGATACGCAGTATTTT.

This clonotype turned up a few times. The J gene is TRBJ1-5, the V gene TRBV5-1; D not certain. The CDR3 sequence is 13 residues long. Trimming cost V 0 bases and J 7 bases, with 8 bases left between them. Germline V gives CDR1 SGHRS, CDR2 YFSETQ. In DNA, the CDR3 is TGCGCCAGCAGCTTGGTGGGCCAGCAGCCCCAGCATTTT. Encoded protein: CASSLVGQQPQHF.

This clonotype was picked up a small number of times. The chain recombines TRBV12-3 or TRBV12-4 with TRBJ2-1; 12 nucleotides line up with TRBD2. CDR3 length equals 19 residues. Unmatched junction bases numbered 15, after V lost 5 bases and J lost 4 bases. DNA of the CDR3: TGTGCCAGCAGTCCCGGACTAGCGGGGAACCAACCCACTTACAATGAGCAGTTCTTC. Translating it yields CASSPGLAGNQPTYNEQFF.

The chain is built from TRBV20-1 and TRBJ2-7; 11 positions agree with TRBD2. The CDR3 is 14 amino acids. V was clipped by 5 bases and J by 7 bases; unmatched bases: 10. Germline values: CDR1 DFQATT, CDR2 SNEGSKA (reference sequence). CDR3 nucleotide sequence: TGCAGTGCTGGAGGGACTAGCGGCTCGTGGGAGCAGTACTTC. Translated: CSAGGTSGSWEQYF.

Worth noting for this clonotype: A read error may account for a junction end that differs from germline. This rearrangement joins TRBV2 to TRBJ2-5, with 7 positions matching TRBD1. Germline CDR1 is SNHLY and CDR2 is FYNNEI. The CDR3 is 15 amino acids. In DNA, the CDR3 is TGTGTCAGCAACAGGGCCCCGACAGGGTACGAGACCCAGTACTTC. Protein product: CVSNRAPTGYETQYF.

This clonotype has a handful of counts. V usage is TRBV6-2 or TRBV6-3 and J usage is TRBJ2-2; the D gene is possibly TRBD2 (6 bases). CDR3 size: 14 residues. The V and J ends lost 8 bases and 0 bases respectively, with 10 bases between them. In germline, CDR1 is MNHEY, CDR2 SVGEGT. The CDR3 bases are TGTGCCAGCCACGGGACTCCGAACACCGGGGAGCTGTTTTTT. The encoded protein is CASHGTPNTGELFF.

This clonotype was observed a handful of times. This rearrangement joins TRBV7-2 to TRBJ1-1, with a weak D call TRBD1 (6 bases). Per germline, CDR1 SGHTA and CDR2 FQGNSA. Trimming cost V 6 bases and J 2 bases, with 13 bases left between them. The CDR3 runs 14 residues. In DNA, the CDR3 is TGTGCCAGCAGGGGGGGCCCCTCCAACACTGAAGCTTTCTTT. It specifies CASRGGPSNTEAFF. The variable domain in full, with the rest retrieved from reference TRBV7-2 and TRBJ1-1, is GAGVSQSPSNKVTEKGKDVELRCDPISGHTALYWYRQSLGQGLEFLIYFQGNSAPDKSGLPSDRFSAERTGGSVSTLTIQRTQQEDSAVYLCASRGGPSNTEAFFGQGTRLTVV.

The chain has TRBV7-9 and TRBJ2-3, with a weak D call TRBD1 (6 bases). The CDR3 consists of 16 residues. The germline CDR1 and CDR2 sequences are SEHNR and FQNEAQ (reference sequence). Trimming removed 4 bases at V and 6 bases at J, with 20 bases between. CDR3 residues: CASSSRPGHGSDTQYF. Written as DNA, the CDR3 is TGTGCCAGCAGCTCAAGACCGGGACACGGATCTGATACGCAGTATTTT.

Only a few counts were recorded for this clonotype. CDR3 DNA sequence: TGTGCCAGCAGTGGGGCTAGCGGGGGGCCCTACGAGCAGTACTTC. It codes for CASSGASGGPYEQYF. The chain is built from TRBV2 and TRBJ2-7; 11 bases are shared with TRBD2. CDR1 and CDR2 (germline): SNHLY, FYNNEI. After removal of 4 bases from V and 2 bases from J, the junction contained 4 bases not matched to a gene. The CDR3 spans 15 residues.

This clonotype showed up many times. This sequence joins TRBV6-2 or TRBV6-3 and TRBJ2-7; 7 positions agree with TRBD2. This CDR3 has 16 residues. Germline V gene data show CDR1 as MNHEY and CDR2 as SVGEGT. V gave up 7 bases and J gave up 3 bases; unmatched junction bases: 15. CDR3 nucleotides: TGTGCCAGCACCAAGGCGGACGCGGGAGCCCGCTACGAGCAGTACTTC. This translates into CASTKADAGARYEQYF.

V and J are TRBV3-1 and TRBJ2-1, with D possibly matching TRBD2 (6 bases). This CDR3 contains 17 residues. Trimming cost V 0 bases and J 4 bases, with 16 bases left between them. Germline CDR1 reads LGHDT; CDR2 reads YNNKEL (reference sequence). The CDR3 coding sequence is TGTGCCAGCAGCCAAGATCGAGCCAGCGGGTTGTACAATGAGCAGTTCTTC. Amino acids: CASSQDRASGLYNEQFF.

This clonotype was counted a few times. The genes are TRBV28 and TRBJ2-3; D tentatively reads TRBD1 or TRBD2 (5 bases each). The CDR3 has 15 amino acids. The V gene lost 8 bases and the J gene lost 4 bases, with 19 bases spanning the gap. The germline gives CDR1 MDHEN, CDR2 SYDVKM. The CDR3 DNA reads TGTGCCAGCCGACTTCGGGGCCCAAGGCCAGATACGCAGTATTTT. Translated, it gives CASRLRGPRPDTQYF.

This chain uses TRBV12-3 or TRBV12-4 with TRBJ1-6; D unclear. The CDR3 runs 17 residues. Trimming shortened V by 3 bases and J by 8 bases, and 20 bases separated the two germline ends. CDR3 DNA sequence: TGTGCCAGCAGTTTCCCCTCCGGACGGGCAAGGCATTCACCCCTCCACTTT. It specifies CASSFPSGRARHSPLHF.

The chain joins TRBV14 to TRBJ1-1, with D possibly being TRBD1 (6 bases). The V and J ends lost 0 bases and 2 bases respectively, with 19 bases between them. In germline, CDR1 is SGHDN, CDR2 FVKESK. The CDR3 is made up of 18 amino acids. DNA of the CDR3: TGTGCCAGCAGCCAAGATTCTCCTGGGGCAGGGGCTAACACTGAAGCTTTCTTT. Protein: CASSQDSPGAGANTEAFF.

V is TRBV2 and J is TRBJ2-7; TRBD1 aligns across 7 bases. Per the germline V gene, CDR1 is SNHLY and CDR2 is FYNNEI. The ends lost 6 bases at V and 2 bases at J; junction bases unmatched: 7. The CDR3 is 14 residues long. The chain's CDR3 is CASRTGLLPYEQYF. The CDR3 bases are TGTGCCAGCAGGACAGGGTTATTACCCTACGAGCAGTACTTC. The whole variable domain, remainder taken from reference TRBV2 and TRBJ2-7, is EPEVTQTPSHQVTQMGQEVILRCVPISNHLYFYWYRQILGQKVEFLVSFYNNEISEKSEIFDDQFSVERPDGSNFTLKIRSTKLEDSAMYFCASRTGLLPYEQYFGPGTRLTVT.

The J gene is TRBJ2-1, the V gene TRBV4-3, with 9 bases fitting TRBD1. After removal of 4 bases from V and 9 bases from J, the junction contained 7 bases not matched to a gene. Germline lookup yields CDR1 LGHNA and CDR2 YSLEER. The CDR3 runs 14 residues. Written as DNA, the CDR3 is TGCGCCAGCAGCCTGGCGGGACAGGGTGCTGAGCAGTTCTTC. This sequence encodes CASSLAGQGAEQFF.

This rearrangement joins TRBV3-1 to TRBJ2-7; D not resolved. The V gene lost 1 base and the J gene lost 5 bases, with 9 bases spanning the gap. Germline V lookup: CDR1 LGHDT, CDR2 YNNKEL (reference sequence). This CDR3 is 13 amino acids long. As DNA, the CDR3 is TGTGCCAGCAGCCAAGCGGGTATTGACGAGCAGTACTTC. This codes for CASSQAGIDEQYF.

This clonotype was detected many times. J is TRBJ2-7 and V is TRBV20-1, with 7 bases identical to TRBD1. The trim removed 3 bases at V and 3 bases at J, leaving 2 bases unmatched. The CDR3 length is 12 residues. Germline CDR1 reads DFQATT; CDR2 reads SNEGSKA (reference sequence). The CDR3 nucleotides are TGCAGTGCTAGCCCAGGGGGCTACGAGCAGTACTTC. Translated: CSASPGGYEQYF.

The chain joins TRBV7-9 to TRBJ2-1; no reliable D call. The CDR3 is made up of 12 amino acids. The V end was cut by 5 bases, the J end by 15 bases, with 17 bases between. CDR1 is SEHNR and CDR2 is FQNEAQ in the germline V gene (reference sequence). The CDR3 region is CASSLTEEFGFF. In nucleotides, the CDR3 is TGTGCCAGCAGCCTAACTGAGGAATTCGGGTTCTTC.

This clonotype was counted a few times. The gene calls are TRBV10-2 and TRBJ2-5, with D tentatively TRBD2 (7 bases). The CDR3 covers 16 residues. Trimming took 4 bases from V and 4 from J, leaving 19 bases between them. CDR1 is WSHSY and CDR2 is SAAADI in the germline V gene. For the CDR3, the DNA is TGCGCCAGCAGTGGGGACCCTAGGGGGGGAAGAGAGACCCAGTACTTC. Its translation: CASSGDPRGGRETQYF.